This T cell receptor beta chain came from a study of T cell responses to AZD1222 COVID-19 vaccine. Findings of the study overall: Reports indicate that nearly half of spike-specific TCRs are directed at unmutated variant regions. The study found Spike-specific TCR breadth and depth rose after two AZD1222 doses. Across the whole spike, CD4 TCRs peaked at regions 160-218 and 743-854. Females made up more of the donors, who were largely white British, and clonal diversity may have come out too low.

CDR3 length equals 15 residues. V shed 10 bases, J shed 0 bases, and the junction held 7 bases outside the gene matches. Germline values: CDR1 ENHRY, CDR2 SYGVKD. The protocol was immunoSEQ multiplex PCR, while the TCRdb copy is restricted to in-frame clones and leaves out a portion. This sample has 150,000 or so clones, with roughly 94% found just once. Worth noting for this clone: The antigen is unknown.

The source material was peripheral blood, sampled on day 0 of AZD1222 vaccination. This receptor was obtained from an adult in good health. The chain recombines TRBV10-3 with TRBJ2-2; TRBD2 aligns across 8 bases. The CDR3 DNA reads TGTGCCACCGGGGCGGGGGGCCCGAACACCGGGGAGCTGTTTTTT. Translating it yields CATGAGGPNTGELFF.